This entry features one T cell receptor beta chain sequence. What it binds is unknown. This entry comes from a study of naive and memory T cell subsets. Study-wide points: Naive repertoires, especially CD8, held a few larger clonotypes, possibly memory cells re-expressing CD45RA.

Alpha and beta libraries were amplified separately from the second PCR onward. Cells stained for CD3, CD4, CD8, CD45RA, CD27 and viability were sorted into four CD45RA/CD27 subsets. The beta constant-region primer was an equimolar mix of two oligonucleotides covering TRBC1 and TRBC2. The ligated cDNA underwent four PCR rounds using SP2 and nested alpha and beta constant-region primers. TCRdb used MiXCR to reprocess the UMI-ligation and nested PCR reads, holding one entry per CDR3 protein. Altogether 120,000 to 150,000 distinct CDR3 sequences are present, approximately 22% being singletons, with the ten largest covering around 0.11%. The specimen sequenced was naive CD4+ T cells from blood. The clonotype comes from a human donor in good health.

The CDR3 DNA follows: TGTGCCAGCAGCGGTAGCAGGGCTCGGGAGCAGTACTTC. Translating it yields CASSGSRAREQYF. V and J are TRBV11-1 and TRBJ2-7, with D perhaps TRBD1 (5 bases). The V end was cut by 5 bases, the J end by 7 bases, with 15 bases between. Germline V gene data show CDR1 as SGHAT and CDR2 as FQDESV (reference sequence). The CDR3 length is 13 residues.